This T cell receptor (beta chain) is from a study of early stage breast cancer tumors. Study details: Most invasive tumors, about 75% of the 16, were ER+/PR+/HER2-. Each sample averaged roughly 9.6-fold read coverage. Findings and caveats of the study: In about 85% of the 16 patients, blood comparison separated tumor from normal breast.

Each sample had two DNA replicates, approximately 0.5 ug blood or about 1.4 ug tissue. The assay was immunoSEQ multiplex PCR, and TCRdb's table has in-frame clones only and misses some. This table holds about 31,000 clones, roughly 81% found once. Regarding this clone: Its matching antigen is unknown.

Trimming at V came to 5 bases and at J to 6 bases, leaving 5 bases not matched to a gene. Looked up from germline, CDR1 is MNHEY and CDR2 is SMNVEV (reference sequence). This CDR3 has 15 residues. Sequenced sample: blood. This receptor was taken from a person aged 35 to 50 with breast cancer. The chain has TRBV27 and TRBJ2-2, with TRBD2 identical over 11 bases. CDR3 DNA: TGTGCCAGCAGTCCACTAGCGGGAGTTCCCGGGGAGCTGTTTTTT. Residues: CASSPLAGVPGELFF.